One T cell receptor (beta chain) is described in this entry. This clone has just a few counts. Its specific antigen is unknown. No base qualities exist here, and no much larger clone lies one base off it. CDR1 SGHDN and CDR2 FVKESK are derived from the germline V gene. A distance of 9 bases separates the germline ends of V and J, which lose 0 bases and 0 bases respectively. The CDR3 goes from the cysteine to the phenylalanine over 16 residues. The only DNA kept is the CDR3, 48 bases in frame from the first base. The CDR3 regions of human TCRbeta chains were analyzed by immunosequencing. Concerning the study's data processing: TCRs in the repertoires were matched against a reference library of SARS-CoV-2-specific TCRs that had been generated with the MIRA antigen-specificity platform. Breadth was defined as the fraction of unique TCRs that were SARS-CoV-2-associated. Depth was defined as the fraction of total T cells that were SARS-CoV-2-associated. Using the MIRA data, every spike-specific TCR was mapped to the spike region that the TCR reacted to and assigned to either a CD4 or a CD8 class. Log10-transformed breadth and depth values were compared by one-way ANOVA with Sidak's multiple comparisons tests. Drawn from immuneACCESS, this table holds only the in-frame rearrangements with V and J called that TCRdb kept. Clones are partly lost; checked studies trace under half to an unresolved V gene and leave the rest unexplained. That table supplies the V and J calls and clone size; D and trimming were determined from the DNA. The sample profile shows 90,000 to 110,000 clones; more than 75% of them were found once. The ten biggest clones cover about 9.1% of the sample.

Read against the paper, the sample's time point label means: baseline before first vaccination. Samples from vaccinated people were obtained from the UK trials COV001 and COV002, which included a single-blind randomized controlled phase 2/3 trial of AZD1222 (ChAdOx1 nCoV-19) in healthy adults. For TCRbeta chain sequencing, PBMC samples were collected from trial participants at day 0 and at day 28 after the second dose. These data are taken from a study of T cell responses to AZD1222 COVID-19 vaccine (dated by TCRdb to the early 2020s). Study-level background: AZD1222 recipients whose second dose came at about 4 weeks and those whose second dose came at about 12 weeks were combined into one group, since spike-specific TCR depth and breadth did not differ between the two schedules. A total of under 250 trial participants underwent TCR sequencing, of whom around 210 had received two doses of AZD1222 and approximately 25 had received two doses of the MenACWY control vaccine. Trial participants were enrolled into age subgroups of 18-55, 56-69 and 70-plus years, which contained 148, 28 and 57 TCR-sequenced participants, respectively.

Broad study findings and their caveats: Conclusions about previously exposed vaccinees were limited because only six AZD1222 recipients were SARS-CoV-2 seropositive at baseline. CD4 TCRs associated with the vaccine covered the entire spike protein, and the dominant responses were in regions 160-218 and 743-854. Spike-specific TCR breadth and depth rose significantly after two AZD1222 doses compared with day 0 and with MenACWY recipients. Because no day 14 peak-response samples were available, the repertoires could be characterized only after the peak T cell response. Participants were mostly white British and included more females than males, and it was suggested by the authors that clonal diversity may have been underestimated. Nearly half of unique spike-specific TCRs reportedly recognized epitopes outside regions mutated in the B.1.351 and B.1.1.7 variants. The 56-69-year group was small, and its depth increase did not reach significance, likely because of low power.

The chain employs TRBV14 and TRBJ2-1; TRBD1 is a weak D gene call, 5 bases matching. The sequences come from peripheral blood, collected on day 0 of AZD1222 vaccination. The TCR originated in an adult in good health. For the CDR3, the sequence is CASSQEYRSSYNEQFF. The DNA sequence is TGTGCCAGCAGCCAAGAATACAGGAGCTCCTACAATGAGCAGTTCTTC.